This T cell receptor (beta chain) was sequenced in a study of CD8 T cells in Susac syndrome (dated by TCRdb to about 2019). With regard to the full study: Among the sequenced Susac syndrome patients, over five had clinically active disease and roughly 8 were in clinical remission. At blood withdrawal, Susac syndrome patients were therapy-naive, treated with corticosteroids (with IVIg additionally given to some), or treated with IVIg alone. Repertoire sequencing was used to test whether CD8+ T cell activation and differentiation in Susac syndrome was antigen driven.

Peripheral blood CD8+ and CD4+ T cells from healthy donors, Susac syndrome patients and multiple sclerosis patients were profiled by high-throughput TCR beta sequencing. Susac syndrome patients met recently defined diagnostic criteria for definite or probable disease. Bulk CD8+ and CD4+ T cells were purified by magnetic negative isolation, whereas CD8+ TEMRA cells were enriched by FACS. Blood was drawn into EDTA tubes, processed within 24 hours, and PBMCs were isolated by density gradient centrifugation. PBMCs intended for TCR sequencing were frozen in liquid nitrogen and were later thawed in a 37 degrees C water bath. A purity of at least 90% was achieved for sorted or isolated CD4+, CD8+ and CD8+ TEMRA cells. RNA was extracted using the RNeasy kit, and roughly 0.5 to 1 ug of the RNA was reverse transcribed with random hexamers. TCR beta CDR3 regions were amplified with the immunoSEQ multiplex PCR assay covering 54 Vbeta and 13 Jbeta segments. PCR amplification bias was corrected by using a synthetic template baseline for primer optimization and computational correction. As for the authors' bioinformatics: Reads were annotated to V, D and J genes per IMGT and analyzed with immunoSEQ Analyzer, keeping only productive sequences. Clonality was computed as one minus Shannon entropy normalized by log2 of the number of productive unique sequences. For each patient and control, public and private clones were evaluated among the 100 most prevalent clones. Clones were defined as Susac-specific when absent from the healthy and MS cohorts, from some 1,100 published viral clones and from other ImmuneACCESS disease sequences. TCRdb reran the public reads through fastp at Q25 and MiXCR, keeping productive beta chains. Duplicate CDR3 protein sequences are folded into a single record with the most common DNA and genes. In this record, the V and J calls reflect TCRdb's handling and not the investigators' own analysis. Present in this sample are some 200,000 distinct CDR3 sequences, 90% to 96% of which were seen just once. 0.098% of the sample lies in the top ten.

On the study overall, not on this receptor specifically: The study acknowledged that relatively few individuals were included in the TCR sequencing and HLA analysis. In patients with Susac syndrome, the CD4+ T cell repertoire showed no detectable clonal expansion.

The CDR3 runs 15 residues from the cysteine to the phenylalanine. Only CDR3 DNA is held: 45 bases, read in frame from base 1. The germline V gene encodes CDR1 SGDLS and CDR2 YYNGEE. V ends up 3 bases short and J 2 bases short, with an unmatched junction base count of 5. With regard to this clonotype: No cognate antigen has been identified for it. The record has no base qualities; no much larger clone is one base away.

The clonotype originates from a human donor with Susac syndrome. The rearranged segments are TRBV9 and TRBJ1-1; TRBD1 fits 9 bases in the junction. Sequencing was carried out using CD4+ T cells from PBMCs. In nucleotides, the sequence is TGTGCCAGCAGCGCCGGGACAGGGCCCAACACTGAAGCTTTCTTT. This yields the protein CASSAGTGPNTEAFF.